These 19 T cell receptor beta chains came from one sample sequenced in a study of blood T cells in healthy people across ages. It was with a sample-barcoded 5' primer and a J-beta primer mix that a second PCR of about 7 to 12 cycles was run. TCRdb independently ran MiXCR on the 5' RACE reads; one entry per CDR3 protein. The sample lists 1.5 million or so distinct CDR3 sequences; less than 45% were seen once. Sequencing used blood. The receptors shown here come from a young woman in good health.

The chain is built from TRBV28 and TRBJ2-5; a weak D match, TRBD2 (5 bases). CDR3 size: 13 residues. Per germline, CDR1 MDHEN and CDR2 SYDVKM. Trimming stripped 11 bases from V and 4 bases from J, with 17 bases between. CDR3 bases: TGTGCCGGCCGGACTCCCCTCAGAGAGACCCAGTACTTC. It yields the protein CAGRTPLRETQYF.

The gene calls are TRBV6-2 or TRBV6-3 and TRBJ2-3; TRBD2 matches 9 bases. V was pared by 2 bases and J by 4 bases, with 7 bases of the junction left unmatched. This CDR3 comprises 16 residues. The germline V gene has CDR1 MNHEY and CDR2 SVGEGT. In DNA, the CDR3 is TGTGCCAGCAGTTACAAAGCGGGAGGCTATGCAGATACGCAGTATTTT. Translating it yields CASSYKAGGYADTQYF.

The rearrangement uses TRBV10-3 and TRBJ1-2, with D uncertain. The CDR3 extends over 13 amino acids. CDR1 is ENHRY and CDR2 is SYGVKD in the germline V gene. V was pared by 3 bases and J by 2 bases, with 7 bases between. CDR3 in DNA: TGTGCCATCAGTGACCAGGAGAACTATGGCTACACCTTC. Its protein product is CAISDQENYGYTF.

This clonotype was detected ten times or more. The CDR3, as DNA: TGTGCCAGCAGCCAAGATCTTGGATCAGTGGATGAGCAGTTCTTC. Protein sequence: CASSQDLGSVDEQFF. The rearrangement joins TRBV4-2 to TRBJ2-1; D gene unclear. V was pared by 0 bases and J by 8 bases, with 14 bases between. The germline CDR1 and CDR2 sequences are LGHNA and YNFKEQ. This CDR3 contains 15 residues.

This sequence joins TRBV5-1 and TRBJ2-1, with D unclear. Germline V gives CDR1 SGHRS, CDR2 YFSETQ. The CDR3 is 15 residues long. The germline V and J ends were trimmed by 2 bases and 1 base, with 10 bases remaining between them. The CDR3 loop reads CASSFSDGSYNEQFF. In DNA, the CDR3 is TGCGCCAGCAGCTTTTCGGACGGGTCCTACAATGAGCAGTTCTTC.

The CDR3 bases are TGTGCCAGCAGTTTCAGGTCCGGGGTCACTGAAGCTTTCTTT. Residues: CASSFRSGVTEAFF. This rearrangement joins TRBV12-3 or TRBV12-4 to TRBJ1-1; D is unclear. This CDR3 has 14 amino acids. V was pared by 3 bases and J by 4 bases, with 12 bases between.

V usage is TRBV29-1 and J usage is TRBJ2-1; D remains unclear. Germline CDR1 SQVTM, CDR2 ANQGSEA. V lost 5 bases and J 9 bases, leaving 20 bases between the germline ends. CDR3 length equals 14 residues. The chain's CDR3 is CSVLRRLYVGEQFF. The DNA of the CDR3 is TGCAGCGTTCTCCGCAGGCTATACGTCGGTGAGCAGTTCTTC.

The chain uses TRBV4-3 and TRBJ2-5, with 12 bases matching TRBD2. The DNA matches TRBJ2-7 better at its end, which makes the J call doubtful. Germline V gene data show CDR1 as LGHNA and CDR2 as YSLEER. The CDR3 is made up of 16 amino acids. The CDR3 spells CASSQDHWTSGAEQYF. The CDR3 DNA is TGCGCCAGCAGCCAAGATCACTGGACTAGCGGGGCCGAGCAGTACTTC.

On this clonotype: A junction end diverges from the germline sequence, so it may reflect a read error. CDR3 nucleotide sequence: TGTGCCGCCAGTGAATACCTAGCGGGAGGCACAGATACGCAGTATTTT. Its protein product is CAASEYLAGGTDTQYF. The chain links TRBV24-1 to TRBJ2-3; 10 bases match TRBD2. This CDR3 is built from 16 residues. The germline V gene encodes CDR1 KGHDR and CDR2 SFDVKD.

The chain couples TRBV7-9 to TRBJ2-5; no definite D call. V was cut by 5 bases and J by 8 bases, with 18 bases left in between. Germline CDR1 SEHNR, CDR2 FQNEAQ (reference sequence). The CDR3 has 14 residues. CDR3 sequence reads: CASSADVARVTQYF. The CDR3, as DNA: TGTGCCAGCAGCGCAGATGTGGCAAGGGTTACCCAGTACTTC.

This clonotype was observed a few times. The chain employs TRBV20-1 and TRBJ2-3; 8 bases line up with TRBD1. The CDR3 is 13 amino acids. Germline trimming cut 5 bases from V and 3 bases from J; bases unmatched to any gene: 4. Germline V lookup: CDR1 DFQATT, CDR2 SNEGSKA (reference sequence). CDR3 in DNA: TGCAGTGCTCCCAGGGGGCGTACAGATACGCAGTATTTT. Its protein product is CSAPRGRTDTQYF.

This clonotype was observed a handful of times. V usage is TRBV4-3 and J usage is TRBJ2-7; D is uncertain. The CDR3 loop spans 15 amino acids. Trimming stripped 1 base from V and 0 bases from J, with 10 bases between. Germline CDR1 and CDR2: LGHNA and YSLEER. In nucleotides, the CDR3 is TGCGCCAGCAGCCAAGTTCCCCGGAGCTCCTACGAGCAGTACTTC. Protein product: CASSQVPRSSYEQYF.

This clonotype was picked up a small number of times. The chain's CDR3 is CSVHQAPYGYTF. The CDR3 bases are TGCAGTGTTCATCAGGCCCCCTATGGCTACACCTTC. The chain employs TRBV20-1 and TRBJ1-2; D unresolved. The CDR3 extends over 12 amino acids. Germline values: CDR1 DFQATT, CDR2 SNEGSKA (reference sequence). V lost 7 bases to trimming and J lost 4 bases, with 13 bases between them.

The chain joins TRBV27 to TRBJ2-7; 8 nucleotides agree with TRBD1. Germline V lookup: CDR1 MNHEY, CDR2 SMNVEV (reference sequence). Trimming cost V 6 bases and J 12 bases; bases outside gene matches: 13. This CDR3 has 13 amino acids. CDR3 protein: CASRRTGNLSGYF. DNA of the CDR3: TGTGCCAGCAGAAGGACAGGGAATTTATCCGGGTACTTC.

The CDR3 bases are TGTGCCAGCAGCGTAGTAGCCACACGGGGACTAGTCCTTATTTATAGCAATCAGCCCCAGCATTTT. It is translated as CASSVVATRGLVLIYSNQPQHF. This rearrangement joins TRBV9 to TRBJ1-5; TRBD1 might be the D (5 bases). This CDR3 has 22 residues. Germline CDR1 and CDR2: SGDLS and YYNGEE. The V gene lost 0 bases and the J gene lost 0 bases, with 28 bases spanning the gap.

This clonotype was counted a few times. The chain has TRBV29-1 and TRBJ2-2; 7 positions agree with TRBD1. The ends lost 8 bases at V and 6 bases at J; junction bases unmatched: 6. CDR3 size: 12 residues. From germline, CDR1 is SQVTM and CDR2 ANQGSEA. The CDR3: CSTTRGSGELFF. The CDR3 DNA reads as TGCAGCACAACCAGGGGGTCCGGGGAGCTGTTTTTT.

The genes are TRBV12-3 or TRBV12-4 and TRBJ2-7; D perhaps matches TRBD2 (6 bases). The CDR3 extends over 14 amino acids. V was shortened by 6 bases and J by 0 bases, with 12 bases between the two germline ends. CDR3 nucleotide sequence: TGTGCCAGCAGGTGGGACTTGAGCTCCTACGAGCAGTACTTC. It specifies CASRWDLSSYEQYF.

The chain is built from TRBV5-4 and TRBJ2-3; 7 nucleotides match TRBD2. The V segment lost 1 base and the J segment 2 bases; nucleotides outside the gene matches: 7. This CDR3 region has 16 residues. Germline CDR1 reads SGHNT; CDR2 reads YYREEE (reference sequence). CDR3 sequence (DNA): TGTGCCAGCAGCTTGAGGGGAGGGGAGACCACAGATACGCAGTATTTT. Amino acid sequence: CASSLRGGETTDTQYF. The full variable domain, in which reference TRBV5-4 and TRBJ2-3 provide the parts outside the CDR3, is ETGVTQSPTHLIKTRGQQVTLRCSSQSGHNTVSWYQQALGQGPQFIFQYYREEENGRGNFPPRFSGLQFPNYSSELNVNALELDDSALYLCASSLRGGETTDTQYFGPGTRLTVL.

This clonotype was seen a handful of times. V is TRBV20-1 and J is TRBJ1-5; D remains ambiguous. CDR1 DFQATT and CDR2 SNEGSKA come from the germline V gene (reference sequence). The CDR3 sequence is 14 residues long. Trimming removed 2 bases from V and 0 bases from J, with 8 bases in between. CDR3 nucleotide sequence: TGCAGTGCTAGACAGTCTAATAGCAATCAGCCCCAGCATTTT. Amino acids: CSARQSNSNQPQHF.